This T cell receptor (beta chain) was sequenced for a study of blood T cell repertoires in COVID-19 (dated by TCRdb to between 2020 and 2021). For the study in its entirety: Samples from collaborators originated in the United States, Italy and Spain and spanned both the acute and convalescent phases of COVID-19. The material from the prospective study consisted of cDNA or gDNA derived from T cells, B-cell-depleted T cells, or PBMCs. Deeply sampled blood TCRbeta repertoires from subjects exposed to, actively infected with, or recovered from COVID-19 were included in the dataset. A freely available public database, intended as a resource for researchers studying the immune response to SARS-CoV-2, is where the repertoires were released. The sample metadata nearly always contained a de-identified subject ID, COVID-19 status, age in years and sex. Where available, HLA class I and class II types were obtained from metadata supplied by the sample provider rather than from assay-based typing. Samples were obtained from the ongoing ImmuneRACE study (first 160 participants) and from some 1,200 subjects provided by 6 global collaborators. Points the paper makes about the study in general: Clinical and demographic metadata were provided uncurated, with the amount varying by source and participant.

The immunoSEQ Assay, a bias-controlled multiplex PCR, was used to amplify TCRbeta CDR3 regions from genomic DNA. On the study's bioinformatics: Within the assay, amplification of reference gene primers was used to estimate how many nucleated cells each sample contained. To quantify the absolute abundance of each unique TCRbeta CDR3 rearrangement, sequence reads were collapsed and filtered. Productive Simpson clonality was computed per sample as the square root of Simpson's diversity index over productive rearrangements. TCRdb stores this immuneACCESS table with in-frame sequences only. Part of the clones is absent; in the studies checked, under half of the shortfall reflects unresolved V genes, and no reason is known for the rest. V, J and clone size derive from that table, while D and trimming were established from the DNA sequence. For this sample the table gives about 74,000 clones, of which about 86% were detected only once. The top ten clones comprise approximately 1.9% of the sample.

Each collaborating institution followed its own protocols to collect whole blood in K2EDTA tubes. For TCRbeta analysis, collaborator samples were shipped as frozen whole blood, as isolated PBMCs, or as DNA extracted from either sample type. Sequences SGDLS (CDR1) and YYNGEE (CDR2) are obtained from the germline V gene. CDR3 length: 15 amino acids, cysteine to phenylalanine. Here the CDR3 DNA is all that survives: 45 bases in frame from base 1. The V and J ends are trimmed by 7 bases and 4 bases, leaving 19 bases between them. As for this clone: Its antigen specificity is not known. Within one base of it there is no much larger clone, and no base qualities were kept.

Sequencing used peripheral blood. The chain is encoded by TRBV9 joined to TRBJ2-3; the best D guess is TRBD2, with 5 bases matching. The sequence was obtained from a woman older than 75 with active or convalescent COVID-19. Here the CDR3 is given as CASALGLDGADTQYF. The nucleotide sequence is TGTGCCAGCGCCCTCGGGCTAGACGGGGCAGATACGCAGTATTTT.